This T cell receptor (beta chain) was identified in a study of T cell repertoires in cytomegalovirus infection (dated by TCRdb to about 2019). Some background on the complete study: Donor HLA type was relevant to the analysis, because carriage of CMV infection together with the matching HLA type was indicated by public TCR beta signatures.

The research as a whole found: The ex vivo response was dominated by HLA-C-restricted CMV-specific TCR beta clonotypes, and the single most frequent clonotype in two of eight donors was supplied by these HLA-C-restricted clonotypes. Carriers of CMV infection plus the relevant HLA type were discriminated by the cumulative frequency of public TCR beta family members in the study cohort and in an independent roughly 350-donor cohort.

Based on the germline V gene, the CDR1 and CDR2 sequences are SGHRS and YFSETQ. The CDR3 runs 17 amino acids, cysteine and phenylalanine included. Just the 51-base CDR3 DNA is kept, in frame starting at base 1. Relative to germline, V is 0 bases shorter and J is 5 bases shorter, with 17 bases between their ends. This clonotype was counted only a few times. Which antigen it targets is not known. Base quality data are lacking; no much larger clone is found one base away. Sequencing relied on an Illumina HiSeq 1500. Using fastp at Q25 and MiXCR, TCRdb reprocessed the public reads and kept productive beta chains. Each CDR3 protein appears once, grouped with its most common genes and DNA. The sample table records roughly 320,000 distinct CDR3 sequences; more than 8% of these occur just once. 3.5% to 4.5% of the sample is held by the ten biggest clonotypes.

This receptor was identified in a human donor in good health (CMV status not recorded). Some clones in this sample may be carry-over from other donors' samples. Sequences were obtained from PBMCs. The chain is encoded by TRBV5-1 joined to TRBJ2-2; TRBD1 is a possible D gene, resting on 7 matching bases. The DNA sequence reads TGCGCCAGCAGCTTGGTAGGAGGGGGCTCCTTAACCGGGGAGCTGTTTTTT. The translation is CASSLVGGGSLTGELFF.